The 32 T cell receptor beta chains reported below all come from one sample, sequenced in a study of blood T cell repertoires in COVID-19. TCRdb keeps only in-frame clones here, not all; method: immunoSEQ multiplex PCR. This table has 400,000 to 450,000 clones, over 85% appearing once. What was sequenced was peripheral blood. The receptors come from a man aged 18 to 30 with COVID-19, enrolled during active disease.

V and J are TRBV4-1 and TRBJ2-3, with D tentatively TRBD2 (5 bases). Germline V lookup: CDR1 MGHRA, CDR2 YSYEKL. V lost 1 base to trimming and J lost 3 bases, with 5 bases between them. This CDR3 contains 13 residues. The chain's CDR3 is CASSQGLTDTQYF. DNA for the CDR3: TGCGCCAGCAGCCAAGGACTAACAGATACGCAGTATTTT.

The gene calls are TRBV11-2 and TRBJ2-7; no firm D call. CDR1 is SGHAT, CDR2 FQNNGV, per germline. Trimming removed 1 base from V and 13 bases from J, with 14 bases in between. The CDR3 length is 12 residues. In nucleotides, the CDR3 is TGTGCCAGCAGCTTAGTGAGCCGGGTGGCATACTTC. Amino acids: CASSLVSRVAYF.

This clone came up once. The V call is TRBV5-6, the J call TRBJ2-2; unclear D gene. The CDR3 length is 15 residues. V shed 0 bases and J shed 5 bases, with 11 bases lying between them. CDR1 SGHDT and CDR2 YYEEEE come from the germline V gene. CDR3 coding DNA: TGTGCCAGCAGCTTGGGACAAACTTTGACCGGGGAGCTGTTTTTT. Translation gives CASSLGQTLTGELFF.

The chain uses TRBV29-1 and TRBJ2-3; D ambiguous. The CDR3 has 12 amino acids. V was pared by 0 bases and J by 6 bases, with 7 bases between. Germline assignment: CDR1 SQVTM and CDR2 ANQGSEA. CDR3 loop: CSVEEIPDTQYF. The DNA for the CDR3 is TGCAGCGTTGAAGAAATCCCGGATACGCAGTATTTT.

The chain couples TRBV5-1 to TRBJ1-1, with D unclear. The V gene lost 0 bases and the J gene lost 4 bases, with 10 bases spanning the gap. Germline CDR1 reads SGHRS; CDR2 reads YFSETQ. The CDR3 loop spans 14 amino acids. CDR3 bases: TGCGCCAGCAGCTTGGGTTCGGGGTTCACTGAAGCTTTCTTT. Its translation: CASSLGSGFTEAFF.

V and J are TRBV5-1 and TRBJ1-1; D is possibly TRBD1 (5 bases). CDR1 SGHRS and CDR2 YFSETQ come from the germline V gene. V lost 3 bases and J 10 bases, leaving 16 bases between the germline ends. The CDR3 loop spans 13 amino acids. The CDR3 is CASSSPTELRAFF. As DNA, the CDR3 is TGCGCCAGCAGCTCCCCGACAGAACTTCGAGCTTTCTTT.

The sample holds a few counts of this clone. Other DNA sequences in this specimen translate into the identical CDR3. This chain links TRBV6-1 with TRBJ2-7, with 10 bases identical to TRBD2. The V and J ends lost 1 base and 4 bases, in that order; junction bases with no gene match: 1. Germline V gives CDR1 MNHNS, CDR2 SASEGT. The CDR3 runs to 14 residues. CDR3 nucleotide sequence: TGTGCCAGCAGTGAAGGGACTAGCGGATACGAGCAGTACTTC. It specifies CASSEGTSGYEQYF.

DNA for the CDR3: TGCGCCAGCAGGGTGGGGCTAGCGGGAGTCTCCTACGAGCAGTACTTC. This gives the protein CASRVGLAGVSYEQYF. The chain uses TRBV10-2 and TRBJ2-7, with 10 nucleotides matching TRBD2. Germline loops: CDR1 WSHSY, CDR2 SAAADI. This CDR3 has 16 amino acids. V lost 6 bases to trimming and J lost 0 bases; unmatched junction nucleotides: 8.

The V call is TRBV11-2, the J call TRBJ1-1, with TRBD1 identical over 8 bases. The CDR3 contains 16 residues. From germline, CDR1 is SGHAT and CDR2 FQNNGV. The V segment lost 5 bases and the J segment 1 base; nucleotides outside the gene matches: 9. CDR3 bases: TGTGCCAGCAGCCCTATTATCGGACAGGGGAACACTGAAGCTTTCTTT. Protein: CASSPIIGQGNTEAFF.

The J gene is TRBJ2-7, the V gene TRBV2; TRBD1 matches 9 bases. Germline CDR1 and CDR2: SNHLY and FYNNEI. The CDR3 has 13 residues. J was trimmed by 7 bases and V by 8 bases; bases with no gene match: 9. The CDR3 nucleotides read TGTGCCAGCGGTTTGGACAGGGGACGGGAGCAGTACTTC. It is translated as CASGLDRGREQYF. The whole variable domain, remainder taken from reference TRBV2 and TRBJ2-7, is EPEVTQTPSHQVTQMGQEVILRCVPISNHLYFYWYRQILGQKVEFLVSFYNNEISEKSEIFDDQFSVERPDGSNFTLKIRSTKLEDSAMYFCASGLDRGREQYFGPGTRLTVT.

The table lists this clone with a few counts. The chain links TRBV4-2 to TRBJ1-1, with D perhaps TRBD1 (6 bases). V was shortened by 1 base and J by 5 bases, with 11 bases between the two germline ends. CDR1 LGHNA and CDR2 YNFKEQ come from the germline V gene. CDR3 length equals 14 residues. DNA for the CDR3: TGTGCCAGCAGCCAAGGCGGGGGCGTTACTGAAGCTTTCTTT. Translating it yields CASSQGGGVTEAFF.

The chain has TRBV9 and TRBJ1-3; D is possibly TRBD1 (6 bases). The CDR3 extends over 17 amino acids. The V gene lost 0 bases and the J gene lost 3 bases, with 16 bases spanning the gap. Germline assignment: CDR1 SGDLS and CDR2 YYNGEE. The CDR3 reads CASSVGRGTRGGNTIYF. The CDR3 DNA follows: TGTGCCAGCAGCGTAGGAAGGGGGACAAGGGGTGGAAACACCATATATTTT.

This chain uses TRBV18 with TRBJ2-2; 14 bases align to TRBD2. Trimming at V came to 0 bases and at J to 5 bases, leaving 2 bases not matched to a gene. Germline V gene data show CDR1 as KGHSH and CDR2 as LQKENI. CDR3 size: 17 residues. The CDR3 loop reads CASSPPGLAGGTGELFF. The CDR3 DNA follows: TGTGCCAGCTCACCACCTGGACTAGCGGGAGGAACCGGGGAGCTGTTTTTT.

V gene TRBV5-4 combines with J gene TRBJ2-4; 15 nucleotides match TRBD2. This CDR3 has 16 residues. Germline CDR1 and CDR2: SGHNT and YYREEE (reference sequence). V dropped 3 bases and J dropped 5; count of bases not matched to a gene: 3. The CDR3 region is CASSSWTSGGENIQYF. The CDR3 DNA reads TGTGCCAGCAGCTCATGGACTAGCGGGGGGGAAAACATTCAGTACTTC.

V usage is TRBV10-1 and J usage is TRBJ2-6, with no clear D. CDR3 length: 12 residues. Trimming stripped 4 bases from V and 12 bases from J, with 10 bases between. Looked up from germline, CDR1 is WNHNN and CDR2 is SYGVQD (reference sequence). The CDR3 nucleotides read TGCGCCAGCAGTGGTCCCTCCCGCGTCCTGACTTTC. This codes for CASSGPSRVLTF.

The J gene is TRBJ2-4, the V gene TRBV10-3; 8 positions match TRBD1. Germline CDR1 reads ENHRY; CDR2 reads SYGVKD. The CDR3 spans 16 residues. V was pared by 5 bases and J by 1 base, with 7 bases of the junction left unmatched. CDR3: CAISPLRGQAKNIQYF. CDR3 sequence (DNA): TGTGCCATCAGTCCCCTCAGGGGGCAGGCCAAAAACATTCAGTACTTC.

The chain recombines TRBV10-1 with TRBJ2-1; a possible D gene is TRBD2 (5 bases). Germline V CDR1 and CDR2: WNHNN, SYGVQD (reference sequence). The CDR3 length is 17 residues. V was pared by 0 bases and J by 6 bases, with 18 bases between. The CDR3 DNA follows: TGCGCCAGCAGTGAGTCCGTGGCGGAACTGGGAGCCAATGAGCAGTTCTTC. Translation: CASSESVAELGANEQFF.

The rearrangement links TRBV10-3 to TRBJ2-1, with 7 bases that match TRBD2. With 2 bases clipped from V and 0 bases from J, the junction kept 7 bases outside the gene matches. Germline lookup yields CDR1 ENHRY and CDR2 SYGVKD. The CDR3 sequence is 17 residues long. For the CDR3, the DNA is TGTGCCATCAGTGAGGGGAGCGGGGCTAGCTCCTACAATGAGCAGTTCTTC. This encodes CAISEGSGASSYNEQFF.

V and J are TRBV5-1 and TRBJ1-4, with D possibly being TRBD1 (5 bases). This CDR3 region has 15 residues. V was clipped by 4 bases and J by 7 bases, with 17 bases between them. CDR1 is SGHRS, CDR2 YFSETQ, per germline. The CDR3 coding sequence is TGCGCCAGCAGCCTAACCCCAGGGAGGGGTGAAAAACTGTTTTTT. It codes for CASSLTPGRGEKLFF.

The chain uses TRBV4-1 and TRBJ2-7; TRBD1 agrees at 9 bases. CDR3 length: 15 residues. V lost 2 bases, J lost 3 bases, and 5 bases stayed unmatched. The germline gives CDR1 MGHRA, CDR2 YSYEKL. CDR3 DNA sequence: TGCGCCAGCAGCCAAATACAGGGGGCCCTCTACGAGCAGTACTTC. Translated, it gives CASSQIQGALYEQYF.

The V and J genes are TRBV14 and TRBJ1-6; D is possibly TRBD1 (6 bases). CDR3 size: 18 residues. Germline CDR1 is SGHDN and CDR2 is FVKESK. V lost 4 bases to trimming and J lost 4 bases, with 20 bases between them. The CDR3 DNA is TGTGCCAGCAGCCCCCGGAAGGGGGGGGGTCCGTATAATTCACCCCTCCACTTT. Encoded protein: CASSPRKGGGPYNSPLHF.

V usage is TRBV30 and J usage is TRBJ1-5, with a tentative D call TRBD1 (6 bases). The CDR3 has 15 residues. V was pared by 3 bases and J by 2 bases, with 14 bases between. Germline V gene lookup returns CDR1 GTSNPN and CDR2 SVGIG (reference sequence). The CDR3 reads CAWRAQGVGNQPQHF. In nucleotides, the CDR3 is TGTGCCTGGAGGGCACAGGGCGTCGGCAATCAGCCCCAGCATTTT.

The gene calls are TRBV12-5 and TRBJ2-7, with D possibly being TRBD2 (5 bases). V lost 5 bases and J 3 bases, leaving 8 bases between the germline ends. There are 12 residues in the CDR3. In germline, CDR1 is LGHNT, CDR2 FRNRAP. CDR3 loop: CASGLRGYEQYF. As DNA, the CDR3 is TGTGCTAGTGGTCTCCGGGGCTACGAGCAGTACTTC. Full variable domain (remainder filled in from reference TRBV12-5 and TRBJ2-7): DARVTQTPRHKVTEMGQEVTMRCQPILGHNTVFWYRQTMMQGLELLAYFRNRAPLDDSGMPKDRFSAEMPDATLATLKIQPSEPRDSAVYFCASGLRGYEQYFGPGTRLTVT.

CDR3 amino acids: CASSGRGSGNTIYF. The CDR3, as DNA: TGTGCCAGTAGTGGAAGGGGCTCTGGAAACACCATATATTTT. V is TRBV19 and J is TRBJ1-3; D might be TRBD1 (5 bases). CDR1 is LNHDA, CDR2 SQIVND, per germline (reference sequence). V gave up 5 bases and J gave up 0 bases, with 8 bases separating them. This CDR3 is built from 14 residues.

This chain uses TRBV10-2 with TRBJ2-7, with 10 positions matching TRBD1. CDR3 size: 15 residues. Germline-derived CDR1 and CDR2 are WSHSY and SAAADI. With V trimmed by 4 bases and J by 1 base, 4 bases remained unmatched. Written as DNA, the CDR3 is TGCGCCAGCAGTGCTGGGACAGGGGCGTCCTACGAGCAGTACTTC. Protein sequence: CASSAGTGASYEQYF.

The chain links TRBV6-1 to TRBJ2-2, with a weak D call TRBD2 (7 bases). V lost 3 bases to trimming and J lost 5 bases, with 13 bases between them. Looked up from germline, CDR1 is MNHNS and CDR2 is SASEGT. The CDR3 sequence is 15 residues long. CDR3 sequence reads: CASSERGEGTGELFF. The CDR3 nucleotides read TGTGCCAGCAGTGAGAGGGGGGAGGGGACCGGGGAGCTGTTTTTT.

There are many counts of this clone. This chain joins TRBV16 and TRBJ1-1; no clear D gene. Trimming took off 4 bases at V and 4 bases at J, with 4 bases between the two ends. The CDR3 has 11 residues. CDR1 is KGHSY and CDR2 is FQNENV in the germline V gene. The CDR3 protein is CASSPGTEAFF. As DNA, the CDR3 is TGTGCCAGCAGCCCCGGCACTGAAGCTTTCTTT.

The CDR3 reads CASSVGLAATGELFF. For the CDR3, the DNA is TGTGCCAGCAGCGTAGGACTAGCGGCCACCGGGGAGCTGTTTTTT. The gene calls are TRBV5-4 and TRBJ2-2; 10 bases align to TRBD2. Germline V CDR1 and CDR2: SGHNT, YYREEE (reference sequence). The V segment lost 4 bases and the J segment 4 bases; nucleotides outside the gene matches: 4. This CDR3 has 15 amino acids.

The J gene is TRBJ1-3, the V gene TRBV4-2; D is ambiguous. Germline lookup yields CDR1 LGHNA and CDR2 YNFKEQ. The CDR3 loop spans 16 amino acids. V lost 2 bases and J lost 4, with 15 bases in between. In DNA, the CDR3 is TGTGCCAGCAGCCAACCGGAGGGCGTGGGGGGAAACACCATATATTTT. Amino acid sequence: CASSQPEGVGGNTIYF.

In nucleotides, the CDR3 is TGTGCCAGCAGCGTTAGCGGGAGGGCGGGGGATGAGCAGTTCTTC. Amino acids: CASSVSGRAGDEQFF. The rearrangement uses TRBV5-4 and TRBJ2-1, with TRBD2 matching 11 bases. Looked up from germline, CDR1 is SGHNT and CDR2 is YYREEE (reference sequence). CDR3 length equals 15 residues. The J segment lost 8 bases and the V segment lost 4 bases, leaving 8 bases of the junction unmatched.

As to this clone: This sample includes further DNA sequences coding for the same CDR3. The gene calls are TRBV5-4 and TRBJ2-7, with D possibly being TRBD1 (5 bases). From germline, CDR1 is SGHNT and CDR2 YYREEE (reference sequence). Trimming removed 0 bases from V and 0 bases from J, with 7 bases in between. This CDR3 is built from 14 residues. This CDR3 reads CASSLGQGSYEQYF. Here the CDR3 DNA reads TGTGCCAGCAGCTTGGGTCAGGGCTCCTACGAGCAGTACTTC.

This clone appeared a single time. The genes are TRBV2 and TRBJ2-3; 8 nucleotides align to TRBD2. Germline values: CDR1 SNHLY, CDR2 FYNNEI. The length of the CDR3 is 15 residues. The V gene end was trimmed by 6 bases and the J gene end by 1 base; junction bases not matched to a gene: 6. The CDR3 loop reads CASRVAGYRTDTQYF. Here the CDR3 DNA reads TGTGCCAGCAGGGTAGCGGGGTACCGCACAGATACGCAGTATTTT.